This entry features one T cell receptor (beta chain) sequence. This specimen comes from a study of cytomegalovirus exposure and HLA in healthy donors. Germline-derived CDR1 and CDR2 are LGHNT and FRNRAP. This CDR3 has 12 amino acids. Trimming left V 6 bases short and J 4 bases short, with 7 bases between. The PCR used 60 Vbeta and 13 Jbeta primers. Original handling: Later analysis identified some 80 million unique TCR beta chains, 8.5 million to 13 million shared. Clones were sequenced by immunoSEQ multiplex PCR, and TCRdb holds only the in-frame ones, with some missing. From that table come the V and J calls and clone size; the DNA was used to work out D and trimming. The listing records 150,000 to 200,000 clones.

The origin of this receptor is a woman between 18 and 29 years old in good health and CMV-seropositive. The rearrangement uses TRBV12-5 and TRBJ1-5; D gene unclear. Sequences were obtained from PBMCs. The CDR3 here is CASGYSNQPQHF. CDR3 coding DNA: TGTGCTAGTGGCTATTCGAATCAGCCCCAGCATTTT.